This is a list of T cell receptor beta chains from one sample in a study of blood T cell repertoires in COVID-19. TCRdb keeps only in-frame clones here, not all; method: immunoSEQ multiplex PCR. The profile shows some 260,000 clones, approximately 88% of them singletons. The sample comprised peripheral blood. The receptors originated from a woman aged 30 to 39 with COVID-19, enrolled during active disease. CDR3s include the opening cysteine and the closing phenylalanine or tryptophan. Fields, in order: J gene, V gene, D gene, clone size, CDR3 DNA, CDR3 protein. D genes are given only for firm matches. Expanded clones get a size class; other rows say once, few or many, or leave the size out.

j_gene: TRBJ2-1; v_gene: TRBV29-1; d_gene: TRBD2; abundance: NA; CDR3nt: TGCAGCGCATTAGCGGGGGGCGGGGACAATGAGCAGTTCTTC; CDR3aa: CSALAGGGDNEQFF
j_gene: TRBJ1-2; v_gene: TRBV4-1; d_gene: TRBD1; abundance: NA; CDR3nt: TGCGCCAGCAGCGCGGGACAGGGCCCAAGCGGGGGCTACACCTTC; CDR3aa: CASSAGQGPSGGYTF
j_gene: TRBJ2-3; v_gene: TRBV3-1/TRBV3-2; d_gene: NA; abundance: NA; CDR3nt: TGTGCCAGCAGCCAAGATCAGGATACGCAGTATTTT; CDR3aa: CASSQDQDTQYF
j_gene: TRBJ2-1; v_gene: TRBV30; d_gene: TRBD2; abundance: NA; CDR3nt: TGTGCCTGGACCTTCCCCCAATACCAAGCGGGAGGGCCGGGTGAGCAGTTCTTC; CDR3aa: CAWTFPQYQAGGPGEQFF
j_gene: TRBJ1-1; v_gene: TRBV19; d_gene: NA; abundance: few; CDR3nt: TGTGCCAGTAGTGCTACCCTCGAGGGCCGTTCTGAAGCTTTCTTT; CDR3aa: CASSATLEGRSEAFF
j_gene: TRBJ2-5; v_gene: TRBV19; d_gene: NA; abundance: NA; CDR3nt: TGTGCCAGTAGTATAGTGGTTGGGGGGGGCGGCCAAGAGACCCAGTACTTC; CDR3aa: CASSIVVGGGGQETQYF
j_gene: TRBJ2-5; v_gene: TRBV27; d_gene: TRBD2; abundance: NA; CDR3nt: TGTGCCAGCAGCCGACGGCTAGCGGGGTACCAAGAGACCCAGTACTTC; CDR3aa: CASSRRLAGYQETQYF
j_gene: TRBJ1-2; v_gene: TRBV5-4; d_gene: TRBD1; abundance: NA; CDR3nt: TGTGCCAGCAGACCCGGGACAGACTTCTATGGCTACACCTTC; CDR3aa: CASRPGTDFYGYTF
j_gene: TRBJ2-6; v_gene: TRBV28; d_gene: NA; abundance: once; CDR3nt: TGTGCCAGCAGGACTGCCACCTCTGGGGCCAACGTCCTGACTTTC; CDR3aa: CASRTATSGANVLTF
j_gene: TRBJ1-2; v_gene: TRBV28; d_gene: NA; abundance: NA; CDR3nt: TGTGCCAGCAGTTTATGGGACCGGGAACTGAGAGGCTACACCTTC; CDR3aa: CASSLWDRELRGYTF
j_gene: TRBJ2-3; v_gene: TRBV2; d_gene: TRBD1; abundance: NA; CDR3nt: TGTGCCAGCAGTGATCCGGGACAGAAAAGCACAGATACGCAGTATTTT; CDR3aa: CASSDPGQKSTDTQYF
j_gene: TRBJ1-6; v_gene: TRBV11-2; d_gene: NA; abundance: NA; CDR3nt: TGTGCCAGCAGCGCGTGGTCCGGTAATTCACCCCTCCACTTT; CDR3aa: CASSAWSGNSPLHF
j_gene: TRBJ2-1; v_gene: TRBV4-1; d_gene: TRBD2; abundance: NA; CDR3nt: TGCGCCAGCAGCCATGATCTAGCGGGAGGGTTCAATGAGCAGTTCTTC; CDR3aa: CASSHDLAGGFNEQFF
j_gene: TRBJ2-3; v_gene: TRBV10-1; d_gene: TRBD2; abundance: NA; CDR3nt: TGCGCCAGCAGTGATCAGCGGGGGAGAACAGATACGCAGTATTTT; CDR3aa: CASSDQRGRTDTQYF
j_gene: TRBJ1-2; v_gene: TRBV18; d_gene: TRBD1; abundance: NA; CDR3nt: TGTGCCAGCTCACTTGCCGCGACAGGGGCCAACTATGGCTACACCTTC; CDR3aa: CASSLAATGANYGYTF
j_gene: TRBJ1-1; v_gene: TRBV7-6; d_gene: NA; abundance: NA; CDR3nt: TGTGCCAGCAGCTTAGACACCAACACTGAAGCTTTCTTT; CDR3aa: CASSLDTNTEAFF
j_gene: TRBJ1-2; v_gene: TRBV20-1; d_gene: NA; abundance: once; CDR3nt: TGCAGTGCTTATGAGGCTTATGGCTACACCTTC; CDR3aa: CSAYEAYGYTF